This T cell receptor (beta chain) derives from a study of OX40 agonist ivuxolimab in advanced cancers. The overall study: Patients received ivuxolimab, an agonistic anti-OX40 (CD134) antibody. Dose-escalation cases comprised hepatocellular carcinoma, melanoma, renal cell or head and neck cancer. Findings and caveats of the study: Low clonal expansion, among the lowest seen, marked partial responders at 0.1-3.0 mg/kg.

People who had autoimmune disease history or systemic immunosuppression were excluded. The CDR3 length is 13 residues. Germline V CDR1 and CDR2: SEHNR, FQNEAQ (reference sequence). V gave up 4 bases and J gave up 3 bases, with 10 bases separating them. Produced via immunoSEQ multiplex PCR; TCRdb's table is partial and in-frame only. The data show approximately 70,000 clones, about nine tenths seen once. Of note for this clone: Antigen specificity is unknown.

Material: CD4+ or CD8+ T cells sorted from blood, obtained in a trial of the OX40 agonist ivuxolimab. The receptor's source is an adult with an advanced solid tumor such as melanoma, head and neck, liver or kidney cancer. This chain uses TRBV7-9 with TRBJ2-7; D possibly corresponds to TRBD1 (5 bases). CDR3 residues: CASSSPTVYEQYF. The CDR3 DNA reads as TGTGCCAGCAGCTCCCCGACAGTCTACGAGCAGTACTTC.